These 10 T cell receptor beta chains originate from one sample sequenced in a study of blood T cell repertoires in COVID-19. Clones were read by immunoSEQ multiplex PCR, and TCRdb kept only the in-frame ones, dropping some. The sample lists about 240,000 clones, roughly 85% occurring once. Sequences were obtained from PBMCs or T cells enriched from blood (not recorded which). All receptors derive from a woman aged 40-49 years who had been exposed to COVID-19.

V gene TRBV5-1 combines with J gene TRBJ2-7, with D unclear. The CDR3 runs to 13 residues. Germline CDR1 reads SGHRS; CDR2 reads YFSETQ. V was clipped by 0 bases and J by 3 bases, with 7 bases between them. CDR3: CASSLDPGYEQYF. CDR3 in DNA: TGCGCCAGCAGCTTGGACCCAGGCTACGAGCAGTACTTC.

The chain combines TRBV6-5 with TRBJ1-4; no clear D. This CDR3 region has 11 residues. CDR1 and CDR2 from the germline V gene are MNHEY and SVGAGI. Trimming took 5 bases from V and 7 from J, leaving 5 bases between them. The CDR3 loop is CASSLIEKLFF. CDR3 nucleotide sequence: TGTGCCAGCAGTCTTATTGAAAAACTGTTTTTT.

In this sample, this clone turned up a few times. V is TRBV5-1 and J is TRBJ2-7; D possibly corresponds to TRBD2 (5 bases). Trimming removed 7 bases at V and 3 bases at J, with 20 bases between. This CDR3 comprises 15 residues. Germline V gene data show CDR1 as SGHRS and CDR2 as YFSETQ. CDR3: CASGRGWGEDYEQYF. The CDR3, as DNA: TGCGCCAGCGGCCGTGGGTGGGGAGAGGACTACGAGCAGTACTTC.

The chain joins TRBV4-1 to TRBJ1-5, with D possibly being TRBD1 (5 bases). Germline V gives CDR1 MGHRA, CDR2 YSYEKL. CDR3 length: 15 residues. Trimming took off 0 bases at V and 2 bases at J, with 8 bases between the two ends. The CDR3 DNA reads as TGCGCCAGCAGCCAAGAGTGGGGGGGCAATCAGCCCCAGCATTTT. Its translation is CASSQEWGGNQPQHF.

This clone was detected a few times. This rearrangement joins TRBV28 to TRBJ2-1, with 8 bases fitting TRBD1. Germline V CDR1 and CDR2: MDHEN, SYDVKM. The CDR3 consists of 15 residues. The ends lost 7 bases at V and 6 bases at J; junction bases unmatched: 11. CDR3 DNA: TGTGCCAGCACTAACCCAATACAGGGGGTCAATGAGCAGTTCTTC. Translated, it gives CASTNPIQGVNEQFF.

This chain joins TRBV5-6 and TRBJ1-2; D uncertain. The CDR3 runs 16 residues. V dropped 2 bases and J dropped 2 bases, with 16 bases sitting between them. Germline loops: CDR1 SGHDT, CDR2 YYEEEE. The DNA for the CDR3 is TGTGCCAGCAGCTTATATCAACCGGGATTCAACTATGGCTACACCTTC. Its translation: CASSLYQPGFNYGYTF.

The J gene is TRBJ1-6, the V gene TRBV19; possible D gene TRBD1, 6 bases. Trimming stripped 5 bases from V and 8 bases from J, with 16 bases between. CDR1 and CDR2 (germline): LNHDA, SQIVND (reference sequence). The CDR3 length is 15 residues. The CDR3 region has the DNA TGTGCCAGTAGTGCTGTATCGGCAGGGGATTCACCCCTCCACTTT. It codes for CASSAVSAGDSPLHF.

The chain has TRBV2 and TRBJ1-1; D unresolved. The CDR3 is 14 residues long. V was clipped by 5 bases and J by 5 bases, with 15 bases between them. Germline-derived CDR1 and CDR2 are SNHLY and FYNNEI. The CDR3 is CASSNSPGGTEAFF. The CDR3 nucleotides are TGTGCCAGCAGTAACTCTCCGGGAGGTACTGAAGCTTTCTTT.

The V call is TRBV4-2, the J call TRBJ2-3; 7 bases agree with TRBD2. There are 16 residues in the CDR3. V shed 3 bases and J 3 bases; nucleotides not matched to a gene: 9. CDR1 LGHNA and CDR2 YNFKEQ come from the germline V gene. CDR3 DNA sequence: TGTGCCAGCAGCCAGGGGGAGGGGAGATTAACAGATACGCAGTATTTT. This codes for CASSQGEGRLTDTQYF.

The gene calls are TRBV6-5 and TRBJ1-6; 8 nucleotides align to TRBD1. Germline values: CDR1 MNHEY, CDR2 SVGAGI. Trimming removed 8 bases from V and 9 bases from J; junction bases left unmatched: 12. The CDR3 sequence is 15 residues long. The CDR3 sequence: CASHAPGQGASPLHF. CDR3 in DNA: TGTGCCAGCCACGCCCCCGGGCAGGGGGCTTCACCCCTCCACTTT.